One sample yielded the 7 T cell receptor beta chains listed below, sequenced in a study of control samples from healthy donors and cancer patients. Measured with immunoSEQ multiplex PCR; TCRdb has only the in-frame clones, and not every one. The repertoire includes just under 80,000 clones, 70% to 90% of them detected once, and about 1.9% sits in the top ten. The specimen sequenced was PBMCs. The receptors shown here come from a woman in her fifties or sixties with head and neck cancer.

CDR3 DNA sequence: TGTGCCAGCAGTTTTAGGCAGGGGTTAATTGGTGAAAAACTGTTTTTT. It translates to CASSFRQGLIGEKLFF. V is TRBV28 and J is TRBJ1-4, with D perhaps TRBD1 (6 bases). The length of the CDR3 is 16 residues. The germline V and J ends were trimmed by 3 bases and 7 bases, with 18 bases remaining between them. From germline, CDR1 is MDHEN and CDR2 SYDVKM.

This clone came up a few times. V is TRBV2 and J is TRBJ2-2; D is possibly TRBD2 (6 bases). V dropped 7 bases and J dropped 4 bases, with 13 bases sitting between them. In germline, CDR1 is SNHLY, CDR2 FYNNEI. This CDR3 spans 14 amino acids. CDR3 DNA sequence: TGTGCCAGCATTCCGGACTACGGCACCGGGGAGCTGTTTTTT. Translated: CASIPDYGTGELFF.

V gene TRBV21-1 combines with J gene TRBJ2-1; TRBD2, the table's D call, lacks a check against the DNA. TRBV21-1 represents a pseudogene. There are 14 residues in the CDR3. The CDR3 sequence: CARSSGRVVNEQFF. DNA for the CDR3: TGTGCCAGGTCTAGCGGGAGGGTCGTGAATGAGCAGTTCTTC.

The chain is built from TRBV15 and TRBJ2-5, with 11 bases aligning to TRBD2. Germline loops: CDR1 LNHNV, CDR2 YYDKDF (reference sequence). This CDR3 is 16 amino acids long. Losses at the gene ends were 0 bases for V and 5 bases for J; bases not matched to a gene: 5. The CDR3 region has the DNA TGTGCCACCAGCAGAGAGACTAGCGGGATCGGGGAGACCCAGTACTTC. Its translation is CATSRETSGIGETQYF. Variable domain in full (rest from reference TRBV15 and TRBJ2-5): DAMVIQNPRYQVTQFGKPVTLSCSQTLNHNVMYWYQQKSSQAPKLLFHYYDKDFNNEADTPDNFQSRRPNTSFCFLDIRSPGLGDTAMYLCATSRETSGIGETQYFGPGTRLLVL.

The chain joins TRBV7-3 to TRBJ2-7, with D possibly being TRBD1 or TRBD2 (5 bases each). This CDR3 is 17 amino acids long. V gave up 3 bases and J gave up 4 bases, with 22 bases separating them. In germline, CDR1 is SGHTA, CDR2 FQGTGA. The CDR3 bases are TGTGCCAGCAGCTTTATTATTGTGGGACCCCCTCTTTACGAGCAGTACTTC. Translated: CASSFIIVGPPLYEQYF.

This rearrangement joins TRBV5-4 to TRBJ2-3; 8 nucleotides line up with TRBD1. Germline V gene lookup returns CDR1 SGHNT and CDR2 YYREEE (reference sequence). The length of the CDR3 is 15 residues. V was pared by 3 bases and J by 0 bases, with 3 bases of the junction left unmatched. The chain's CDR3 is CASSSRTGSTDTQYF. Here the CDR3 DNA reads TGTGCCAGCAGCTCCCGGACAGGGAGCACAGATACGCAGTATTTT.

The table lists this clone with a few counts. This chain joins TRBV28 and TRBJ1-6, with D hard to call. This CDR3 has 16 amino acids. Germline CDR1 is MDHEN and CDR2 is SYDVKM. V shed 5 bases and J shed 6 bases, with 17 bases lying between them. The CDR3 bases are TGTGCCAGCAGTCCCCCCGTCGGAGATGGTAATTCACCCCTCCACTTT. Its translation: CASSPPVGDGNSPLHF.